What follows describes a single T cell receptor (beta chain). The CDR3 is made up of 16 amino acids. Germline CDR1 is SGHRS and CDR2 is YFSETQ. After removal of 0 bases from V and 4 bases from J, the junction contained 7 bases not matched to a gene. This sample was taken from a study of technical replicates of blood from several donors. Assay used: immunoSEQ multiplex PCR; TCRdb lists only in-frame clones, some missing. The sample yields 70,000 to 80,000 clones, about 90% seen once. This chain joins TRBV5-1 and TRBJ2-1; 7 bases agree with TRBD2. The receptor was derived from a human donor in good health. The sequenced sample consisted of T cells isolated from PBMCs. CDR3 in DNA: TGCGCCAGCAGCTTGGTGGGGGGAGGGGTATACAATGAGCAGTTCTTC. Its translation: CASSLVGGGVYNEQFF.